The sequence of this T cell receptor beta chain was determined in a study of shared clonotypes between healthy human individuals (TCRdb year 2020). Turning to the overall study: Two women and three men aged 18 to 49 years were included in the cohort. For each donor, CD4 naive and CD4 memory were each given three plates, CD8 naive was given two plates, and CD8 memory was given one plate. Between about 0.8 and 9 billion PBMCs per donor were obtained by leukapheresis. Blood TCR repertoires of 5 or 6 healthy adults were deeply sequenced to estimate repertoire size and the extent of clonotype sharing between individuals. To increase sequencing depth and limit assay-specific biases, TCR repertoire library preparation and sequencing were carried out by different laboratories using diverse techniques.

Using the deep immunoSEQ assay, multiplex PCR amplified TCR CDR3 regions from genomic DNA. Genomic DNA extracted from each cell subset was distributed evenly over all wells of several immunoSEQ 96-well plates, and each plate served as one replicate. Each replicate PCR for sorted subsets received 200 ng genomic DNA, equal to about 30,000 T cell genomes. The purified libraries were quantified using a Qubit 3.0 fluorometer, sized with a Bioanalyzer 2100, and then quantified again using the KAPA Library Quantification kit. Every immunoSEQ 96-well plate was sequenced on a dedicated single-read 150-cycle Illumina NextSeq 550 flow cell. As for the authors' bioinformatics: Because the immunoSEQ output held only junctional sequences and lacked quality scores, the filtering could not match the filtering applied to full-length reads. Sequences were annotated with PyIR, a Python wrapper for IgBLAST v1.9, using IMGT germline references to assign V/J genes and CDR3. Reads were removed for weak V/J assignments (E-value above 1e-6), missing CDR3, stop codons, out-of-frame junctions, or ambiguous translated residues. V3J clonotypes were defined as sequences sharing the same inferred V gene, J gene, and CDR3 amino acid sequence. Percentage overlap between repertoires was calculated by dividing the number of shared unique clonotypes by the size of the smaller repertoire. Repertoire richness was assessed with RTK rarefaction, the Chao1 estimator, and Recon v2.1 estimates of unobserved clonotypes. Generation probabilities were computed with OLGA for all TCRbeta clonotypes obtained by the gDNA method from a handful of donors. Sourced from immuneACCESS, this table was stored by TCRdb with only in-frame sequences that have V and J called. A share of the clones is absent; for the studies checked, an unresolved V gene accounts for under half, and the remainder has no known explanation. The DNA gave D and trimming, while V, J and clone size come from that table. The sample includes about 690,000 clones, with 90% observed a single time. Less than 40% of the sample goes to the ten largest clones.

The donors were healthy, HIV-negative adults with no recently reported acute infections or vaccinations. Only Caucasian adults living in Nashville, Tennessee, USA were represented among the donors. CD8 memory samples were composed of magnetically selected CD45RO+ cells combined with CCR7-negative CD45RA+ effector memory (TemRA) cells. After blood collection by leukapheresis, PBMCs were isolated using Ficoll-Histopaque density gradient centrifugation and then cryopreserved in the vapor phase of liquid nitrogen. Purity and quantity of every magnetically sorted T cell population were checked by analytical flow cytometry. From each sorted fraction, genomic DNA was isolated and quantified by UV absorbance on a Nanodrop 2000c. There are 14 amino acids in the CDR3, from cysteine to phenylalanine inclusive. This entry keeps only the CDR3 DNA: 42 bases, framed from base 1. Reading the germline V gene gives CDR1 LGHNA and CDR2 YSLEER. Ends trimmed: V by 2 bases, J by 7 bases; bases unmatched to a gene: 5.

Beyond this particular receptor, the publication reports: When a handful of donors were compared, the shared fraction of clonotypes was around 5% for naive CD4, 3.5% for naive CD8, more than 2% for memory CD4, and under 0.5% for memory CD8. Higher generation probabilities were observed for clonotypes shared by all four sorted-subset donors than for non-shared clonotypes. Larger estimated clonotype richness was generally found for naive subsets than for memory subsets. Only blood was sampled, and tissue TCR repertoires likely differ from those in blood. Incomplete sequencing was indicated by rarefaction of sorted-subset datasets, despite the large sequencing depth. Pairwise subsampling indicated that sequencing depth was expected to affect the degree of clonotype sharing among donors. Because the study included only a small number of donors, the genetic and exposure-history diversity represented was limited.

Of note for this clone: Its antigen is unknown. No much larger clonotype is one base removed from it; base qualities were not supplied.

The sequence joins TRBV4-3 to TRBJ1-1; 9 bases in the junction line up with TRBD1. Sequenced material: memory CD8+ T cells from PBMCs. This specimen's cell subset or site label, interpreted: CD45RO+ cells pooled with CCR7-negative TemRA cells. The receptor was derived from a man aged 18-30 years in good health. Some clones in this sample may be carry-over from other donors' samples. The sequenced DNA is TGCGCCAGCAGCCAAATGGACAGGGGTAATGAAGCTTTCTTT. Translated, this is CASSQMDRGNEAFF.